Reported below is one T cell receptor (beta chain). Its binding antigen is unknown. No much larger clone exists at a distance of one base, and base qualities are not known. Receptor amplification or capture employed the immunoSEQ multiplex PCR assay. For the multiplex PCR, a mixture combining 60 forward primers for TCR Vbeta segments and 13 reverse primers for TCR Jbeta segments was used. Amplification of the CDR3 region of rearranged TCR beta genes was performed with a multiplex PCR assay on genomic DNA. Amplified TCR beta libraries were sequenced as 87-base-pair reads on the Illumina HiSeq System. The original pipeline was this. A later analysis tallied 75 million to 95 million unique TCR beta chains across the roughly 610 repertoires, and some 10 million of those chains were shared by two or more donors. Raw reads were error-corrected and collapsed into unique sequences by a nearest-neighbor algorithm in which closely related sequences were merged to remove PCR and sequencing errors. To assign V, D and J gene segments, CDR3 sequences were aligned to IMGT reference sequences. For a sequence to be retained, a match of at least six nucleotides was required to both a V gene segment and a J gene segment. A rearrangement counted as productive if the CDR3 had no stop codons and remained in frame with V and J, and every other rearrangement counted as non-productive. Following IMGT convention, CDR3 was defined as the stretch from the second conserved V-encoded cysteine to the conserved J-encoded phenylalanine. The earlier analysis of 550 to 650 of the donors excluded any sequence lacking an unambiguous match to a single V gene segment. In an earlier analysis of approximately 560 of the donors, a V segment was called functional when productive rearrangements were above 56.7%, and segregating when the standard deviation between donors exceeded 5%. A statistical classification framework was built to diagnose cytomegalovirus status from the catalog of TCR beta chain sequences. A later analysis assigned V and J genes by comparing TCR nucleotide sequences with IMGT/GENE-DB human TR gene sequences. The TCRdist pipeline was used in a later analysis to assign CDR3 sequences and most-parsimonious VDJ recombination scenarios. A later analysis defined each TCR beta chain by its CDR3 amino acid sequence plus V-gene family, and excluded reads lacking a unique V-gene family. To address suspected cross-contamination and a sequencing artifact, a later analysis removed around 590 highly shared, low-generation-probability nucleotide sequences. A later analysis calculated a clonal expansion index for each public chain from normalized within-repertoire ranks of inferred template counts. A later analysis computed generation probabilities with a VDJ recombination model fitted to out-of-frame rearrangements, and checked the results against IGoR. A later analysis scored TCR-TCR, TCR-HLA and TCR-CMV co-occurrence with hypergeometric tests, applying a repertoire-size bias correction to TCR pairs. To estimate false discovery rates, a later analysis permuted the HLA or CMV assignments 20 times. In a later analysis, co-occurring TCRs were grouped using DBSCAN, and TCRdist sequence similarity was added for clustering within HLA-allele-positive subsets. Repertoires with fewer than 30,000 or more than 120,000 public chains, plus five repertoires with anomalous nucleotide sharing, were excluded from co-occurrence clustering. Not all clones reach the TCRdb copy of this immuneACCESS table, which keeps in-frame sequences only. Checked studies attribute under half of the gap to unresolved V genes and leave the rest unexplained. That table gives V, J and clone size, and the DNA gave D and trimming. This sample has about 160,000 clones in its table, and 70% to 80% of those were observed once. The top ten clones comprise 3% to 4.5% of the sample.

The cohort was made up of roughly 670 healthy bone marrow donors. All cohort members were sampled while nominally healthy, although unrecorded immune exposures were likely present. The donor was CMV seropositive and was included in the group of 250 to 300 seropositive cohort members. Every donor gave a peripheral blood sample, and the peripheral blood mononuclear cells from that sample were used for TCR beta sequencing. The Qiagen DNeasy Blood Extraction Kit was used to extract genomic DNA from the blood cell samples. There are 16 amino acids in the CDR3, from cysteine to phenylalanine inclusive. The entry retains the CDR3 DNA only, 48 bases that are in frame from base 1. The germline V gene (reference sequence) sets CDR1 to MNHNY and CDR2 to SVGAGI. V has 7 bases trimmed and J has 5 bases trimmed; junction bases matching no gene number 6. This sample is drawn from a study of cytomegalovirus exposure and HLA in healthy donors (dated by TCRdb to 2016 to 2017). Study-wide context: In an earlier analysis of 450 to 750 of the donors, 250 to 350 Gb of sequence data and 90 million to 130 million unique TCR beta sequences from about 190 million T cells were reported. About 330 gigabases of sequencing data and around 80 million unique TCR sequences made up an early release that covered over 550 HLA-typed donors. The genetic ancestry cluster associated with self-reported Caucasian donors included about four fifths of the roughly 400 genotyped donors. The study was designed to test whether signatures of past pathogen exposure could be identified by cataloging public T cell receptors. The study profiled the T cell repertoires of about 640 subjects by immunosequencing and related them to cytomegalovirus serostatus. Besides the first cohort of more than 650 subjects, a separate validation cohort made up of 120 different subjects was used. High-throughput TCR immunosequencing, statistical association of individual TCRs with disease status, and machine learning were combined to predict cytomegalovirus infection status. A later analysis re-analyzed previously published TCR beta repertoires from 666 donors and added high-resolution HLA genotyping to study TCR occurrence patterns. The later analysis used no new phenotypic data to find candidate immune exposures, relying instead on TCR beta sequences and their occurrence across donors. An earlier analysis of several hundred of the donors used high-throughput TCR beta sequencing to judge whether each TCR beta V gene segment behaved as functional or pseudogenic. Alongside the repertoire data, information on donor age, sex, ethnicity and CMV serostatus was compiled. In a later genetic analysis, genome-wide SNP genotypes for about 65% of the 666 donors were used, and that subset was treated as a discovery cohort. Every discovery cohort repertoire had been produced on one sequencing platform. Both class I and class II loci were covered by HLA typing, at four-digit resolution. The number of typed donors differed by locus: about 620-630 for A, B, C, DRB1 and DQB1; approximately 520 for DQA1; approximately 600 for DPA1; and about 470 for DPB1. Because of strong linkage in the cohort, roughly five DR-DQ haplotypes were treated as single units for association and clustering. Across approximately 400 genotyped donors of the cohort, an average of 235,054 unique TCR beta nucleotide sequences per donor were sequenced, and roughly 18% of those sequences were non-productive.

Here is what the overall study found, with its caveats: In a later genetic analysis, a missense DCLRE1C variant was associated with V-gene and J-gene trimming of TCR beta chains, and the association was replicated in an independent cohort. In both the original and validation cohorts, the classifier was reported to diagnose cytomegalovirus status with high specificity and sensitivity. When HLA alleles, especially DR and DQ, strongly co-occurred, TCR associations were difficult to assign to individual alleles. Because some donors lacked HLA typing at each locus, the association tests relied only on the typed subset. Across donors, most TCR sequences were observed very rarely, whereas some public TCRs were present in many individuals. Some 16 rarely observed V segments, including chromosome 9 orphons, were excluded from the earlier analysis of a few hundred of the donors because counts were too low. In a later analysis, TCR association rates were found to vary across HLA loci, with the most associated TCRs seen for DRB1 alleles and the fewest for HLA-C alleles. Correlated functional status among segregating V segments might be attributable to linkage disequilibrium, but an unknown experimental factor could not be ruled out. Because the 87-base-pair reads could not distinguish some IMGT-functional V segments, including TRBV6-2 and TRBV6-3, those segments were excluded. A few of the identified cytomegalovirus-associated TCR beta chains were confirmed in vitro to be specific for cytomegalovirus antigens. Specific HLA alleles were associated with over 15,000 TCR beta sequences at a false discovery rate of 0.05 in a later analysis. Compared with the 666-donor mean, donors in an Asian-associated ancestry cluster had fewer N-insertions in productive TCRs, according to a later genetic analysis. A cluster of highly shared sequence variants was judged likely to represent a technical artifact of the sequencing pipeline. In a later analysis, several top co-occurrence clusters were reported to appear linked to parvovirus B19, influenza, CMV and Epstein-Barr virus. Only TCR beta chains were sequenced in this cohort, and the absence of alpha or paired-chain data limited detectable features. Most CMV-associated TCR beta chains appeared to be HLA-restricted in a later analysis, and the HLA associations seemed to be driven largely by CMV exposure. Roughly uniform sequencing depth across donors was assumed in presence/absence analyses, although this assumption may not hold. An earlier analysis of around 600 of the donors showed that most TCR beta V segments appeared in productive rearrangements either about 87% or about 30% of the time, which broadly matched IMGT annotations. In a later analysis, HLA-associated TCR beta chains were found to be more clonally expanded and to have lower generation probabilities than equally common non-associated chains. According to the authors, the approach could potentially be generalized to other disease states and immunological phenotypes. A further reported finding was that TCR beta sequences accurately predicted the HLA-A and HLA-B alleles for most subjects in the first cohort. Immune exposure information for the cohort was limited to CMV serostatus. The study gave a list of some 150 TCR beta chains associated with cytomegalovirus.

Material: PBMCs. This TCR was sampled from a man younger than 40 in good health and CMV-seropositive. The chain is assembled from TRBV6-6 and TRBJ2-2, with 14 junctional bases fitting TRBD2. The CDR3: CASIHGLAGGTGELFF. The sequenced DNA is TGTGCCAGCATCCACGGACTAGCGGGGGGTACCGGGGAGCTGTTTTTT.